The T cell receptor (beta chain) described here comes from a study of control samples from healthy donors and cancer patients. The length of the CDR3 is 16 residues. With V trimmed by 4 bases and J by 0 bases, 6 bases remained unmatched. Germline lookup yields CDR1 SGHDN and CDR2 FVKESK. Data came from immunoSEQ multiplex PCR; TCRdb stores just in-frame clones and leaves some out. The table records more than 110,000 clones, more than 85% of them present only once. The V call is TRBV14, the J call TRBJ1-1; 9 bases are a match to TRBD1. Sequenced sample: blood. The receptor was isolated from a young woman in good health. In DNA form, the CDR3 reads TGTGCCAGCAGCCTTCGACAGGGGGTCGTGAACACTGAAGCTTTCTTT. Protein product: CASSLRQGVVNTEAFF.